This T cell receptor (beta chain) appears in the sequencing data of a study of CD8 T cells in Susac syndrome. The CDR3 has 14 residues. V was cut by 7 bases and J by 10 bases, with 18 bases left in between. The V gene's germline CDR1 is SGHDT and CDR2 YYEEEE. TCR beta from blood CD8+ and CD4+ T cells was sequenced. Each multiple sclerosis control was a treatment-naive patient with relapsing-remitting disease that was either stable or active. TEMRA cells underwent FACS enrichment and CD8+ and CD4+ T cells underwent negative isolation. cDNA came from roughly 0.5 to 1 ug RNA primed by random hexamers. Multiplex PCR with immunoSEQ amplified the TCR beta CDR3 across 54 Vbeta and 13 Jbeta. TCRdb itself ran the immunoSEQ multiplex PCR reads through MiXCR, one entry per CDR3 protein. The table records roughly 120,000 distinct CDR3 sequences, 90% to 95% of them present only once.

This sequence originates from a human donor with multiple sclerosis. The sequenced sample was CD4+ T cells from PBMCs. This chain uses TRBV5-6 with TRBJ1-6; possible D gene TRBD1, 5 bases. CDR3 sequence: CASGLRGRGSPLHF. CDR3 DNA sequence: TGTGCCAGCGGATTAAGGGGCAGAGGATCACCCCTCCACTTT. Combining the CDR3 with reference TRBV5-6 and TRBJ1-6 gives the whole variable domain DAGVTQSPTHLIKTRGQQVTLRCSPKSGHDTVSWYQQALGQGPQFIFQYYEEEERQRGNFPDRFSGHQFPNYSSELNVNALLLGDSALYLCASGLRGRGSPLHFGNGTRLTVT.